This T cell receptor (beta chain) was observed in a study of blood T cell repertoires in COVID-19. As for the study in general: Donors in the United States, Italy and Spain gave samples during acute or convalescent COVID-19. Sources were T cells, B-cell-depleted T cells, or PBMCs; the material itself was cDNA or gDNA.

Original methodology: By means of reference gene primer amplification, nucleated cell counts were estimated. Data came from immunoSEQ multiplex PCR; TCRdb stores just in-frame clones and leaves some out. The V and J calls and the clone size are those of that table, but D and trimming were determined from the DNA. The table lists 230,000 or so clones, roughly 87% of them singletons, with about 1.9% in the top ten. V shed 6 bases and J shed 5 bases, with 10 bases lying between them. Germline lookup yields CDR1 LNHDA and CDR2 SQIVND (reference sequence). This CDR3 is 12 amino acids long. The specimen was peripheral blood. The receptor was isolated from a man aged 35 to 55 with active or convalescent COVID-19. The V and J genes are TRBV19 and TRBJ1-1; weak D call: TRBD1 (6 bases). The CDR3 reads CASRKGETEAFF. The CDR3 DNA sequence: TGTGCCAGTAGGAAGGGGGAAACTGAAGCTTTCTTT. The entire variable domain, with the rest obtained from reference TRBV19 and TRBJ1-1, is as follows: DGGITQSPKYLFRKEGQNVTLSCEQNLNHDAMYWYRQDPGQGLRLIYYSQIVNDFQKGDIAEGYSVSREKKESFPLTVTSAQKNPTAFYLCASRKGETEAFFGQGTRLTVV.